These 18 T cell receptor beta chains were all obtained from the same sample, sequenced in a study of neurological immune-mediated disorders. Time point given: longitudinal time-point 1 (baseline). In TCRdb, the 5' RACE reads were re-called with MiXCR into one record per CDR3 protein. The table shows some 60,000 distinct CDR3 sequences, with about 10% occurring only once. The sample comprised PBMCs. All receptors come from a male donor with HTLV-1-associated myelopathy (HAM/TSP).

This clonotype has a count of ten or more. The J gene is TRBJ2-5, the V gene TRBV29-1; possibly TRBD1 for D (6 bases). The germline gives CDR1 SQVTM, CDR2 ANQGSEA. Trimming pared 2 bases from V and 5 bases from J, leaving 12 bases between. The CDR3 is made up of 13 amino acids. The CDR3 spells CSVERGIGETQYF. CDR3 DNA sequence: TGCAGCGTTGAAAGGGGGATTGGCGAGACCCAGTACTTC.

The chain uses TRBV6-5 and TRBJ2-2, with D perhaps matching TRBD1 (6 bases). V was cut by 7 bases and J by 5 bases, with 20 bases left in between. The CDR3 is 16 residues long. The germline V gene encodes CDR1 MNHEY and CDR2 SVGAGI. The CDR3 DNA reads TGTGCCAGCACCCTACTCGCGGCAGGGGATACCGGGGAGCTGTTTTTT. Encoded protein: CASTLLAAGDTGELFF.

CDR3 protein: CASSGLTVNQPQHF. The CDR3, as DNA: TGTGCCAGTAGCGGGCTCACCGTCAATCAGCCCCAGCATTTT. This rearrangement joins TRBV19 to TRBJ1-5, with D unresolved. Germline loops: CDR1 LNHDA, CDR2 SQIVND (reference sequence). The CDR3 length is 14 residues. With 6 bases removed from V and 3 bases from J, the gap between germline ends came to 12 bases.

This clonotype was counted many times. The chain couples TRBV5-1 to TRBJ2-5; D might be TRBD2 (7 bases). The germline gives CDR1 SGHRS, CDR2 YFSETQ. Trimming pared 0 bases from V and 5 bases from J, leaving 17 bases between. The CDR3 runs to 16 residues. CDR3 region: CASSLDARGRWETQYF. Written as DNA, the CDR3 is TGCGCCAGCAGCTTGGACGCGCGGGGGCGGTGGGAGACCCAGTACTTC.

This clonotype was seen repeatedly, ten times or more. The rearrangement joins TRBV5-1 to TRBJ1-6; 7 nucleotides align to TRBD1. The CDR3 extends over 15 amino acids. Germline loops: CDR1 SGHRS, CDR2 YFSETQ. The V and J ends lost 4 bases and 10 bases, in that order; junction bases with no gene match: 11. The CDR3 nucleotides are TGCGCCAGCAGCGCCAGACAGGGAAGGGACTCACCCCTCCACTTT. As protein: CASSARQGRDSPLHF. Variable domain in full (rest from reference TRBV5-1 and TRBJ1-6): KAGVTQTPRYLIKTRGQQVTLSCSPISGHRSVSWYQQTPGQGLQFLFEYFSETQRNKGNFPGRFSGRQFSNSRSEMNVSTLELGDSALYLCASSARQGRDSPLHFGNGTRLTVT.

This clonotype was seen many times. The gene calls are TRBV28 and TRBJ2-7; no firm D call. V was pared by 5 bases and J by 6 bases, with 17 bases between. From germline, CDR1 is MDHEN and CDR2 SYDVKM. The CDR3 sequence is 14 residues long. CDR3 protein: CASSQLGYLLEQYF. DNA of the CDR3: TGTGCCAGCAGTCAGCTGGGATACCTACTCGAGCAGTACTTC.

V and J are TRBV19 and TRBJ2-5; 7 bases match TRBD2. V trimming: 8 bases; J trimming: 5 bases; junction bases outside the gene matches: 2. CDR3 length: 11 residues. Per germline, CDR1 LNHDA and CDR2 SQIVND (reference sequence). In nucleotides, the CDR3 is TGTGCCAGTGGGAGGGTTGAGACCCAGTACTTC. Its translation: CASGRVETQYF.

This clonotype showed up many times. The V and J genes are TRBV5-1 and TRBJ1-1, with D hard to call. The CDR3 is made up of 14 amino acids. From germline, CDR1 is SGHRS and CDR2 YFSETQ. Trimming removed 1 base at V and 2 bases at J, with 9 bases between. Written as DNA, the CDR3 is TGCGCCAGCAGCTTGACGTCAGCCAACACTGAAGCTTTCTTT. Its protein is CASSLTSANTEAFF.

This clonotype showed up many times. The chain recombines TRBV5-1 with TRBJ2-5; D remains unclear. V lost 1 base and J lost 2, with 9 bases in between. CDR1 is SGHRS and CDR2 is YFSETQ in the germline V gene. There are 14 residues in the CDR3. CDR3 protein: CASSLSSRQETQYF. The CDR3 DNA follows: TGCGCCAGCAGCTTGTCGTCCAGACAAGAGACCCAGTACTTC.

This clonotype was recorded many times. The chain has TRBV5-1 and TRBJ1-2, with a weak D call TRBD1 (5 bases). Germline values: CDR1 SGHRS, CDR2 YFSETQ. There are 13 residues in the CDR3. V was pared by 0 bases and J by 2 bases, with 5 bases between. CDR3: CASSLGQNYGYTF. The CDR3 DNA is TGCGCCAGCAGCTTGGGACAGAACTATGGCTACACCTTC.

In this sample, this clonotype turned up many times. J is TRBJ1-2 and V is TRBV5-1, with D possibly matching TRBD1 (6 bases). CDR1 is SGHRS, CDR2 YFSETQ, per germline. The CDR3 totals 15 residues. The V end lost 0 bases, the J end lost 5 bases, and 14 bases lay between the germline ends. Here the CDR3 DNA reads TGCGCCAGCAGCTTGGACGTAGGGGGGGTTTATGGCTACACCTTC. It is translated as CASSLDVGGVYGYTF.

This clonotype appeared many times. The J gene is TRBJ2-7, the V gene TRBV11-3, with D unclear. From germline, CDR1 is SGHNT and CDR2 YENEEA. The CDR3 is 14 amino acids. The ends were cut back, 5 bases at V and 0 bases at J, with 11 bases in the middle. CDR3 coding DNA: TGTGCCAGCAGCCCCGGACGTCTCTCCTACGAGCAGTACTTC. This sequence encodes CASSPGRLSYEQYF.

The sample holds many counts of this clonotype. The chain uses TRBV29-1 and TRBJ2-1, with 9 bases that match TRBD2. Germline CDR1 is SQVTM and CDR2 is ANQGSEA. The CDR3 loop spans 13 amino acids. V shed 7 bases and J 4 bases; nucleotides not matched to a gene: 5. CDR3 coding DNA: TGCAGCGGAACAGCGGGGGGATACAATGAGCAGTTCTTC. Amino acid sequence: CSGTAGGYNEQFF.

In this sample, this clonotype turned up many times. The V and J genes are TRBV14 and TRBJ2-1; 8 bases agree with TRBD2. Unmatched junction bases numbered 4, after V lost 0 bases and J lost 0 bases. The CDR3 is made up of 17 amino acids. Germline V gene lookup returns CDR1 SGHDN and CDR2 FVKESK. CDR3 residues: CASSQDSGESSYNEQFF. In nucleotides, the CDR3 is TGTGCCAGCAGCCAAGATAGCGGGGAGAGCTCCTACAATGAGCAGTTCTTC.

This clonotype was recorded many times. The chain couples TRBV20-1 to TRBJ1-5; 8 nucleotides align to TRBD1. Germline-derived CDR1 and CDR2 are DFQATT and SNEGSKA (reference sequence). The CDR3 spans 13 residues. The V and J ends lost 6 bases and 0 bases, in that order; junction bases with no gene match: 1. CDR3 residues: CSAGQVSNQPQHF. For the CDR3, the DNA is TGCAGTGCGGGACAGGTTAGCAATCAGCCCCAGCATTTT.

In this sample, this clonotype turned up many times. The chain joins TRBV29-1 to TRBJ1-1; tentative D call: TRBD1 (5 bases). V gave up 5 bases and J gave up 0 bases, with 16 bases separating them. CDR3 length: 15 amino acids. Germline V gene lookup returns CDR1 SQVTM and CDR2 ANQGSEA. CDR3 sequence reads: CSVRAGWGMNTEAFF. In DNA, the CDR3 is TGCAGCGTTAGGGCGGGGTGGGGGATGAACACTGAAGCTTTCTTT. The entire variable domain, with the rest obtained from reference TRBV29-1 and TRBJ1-1, is as follows: SAVISQKPSRDICQRGTSLTIQCQVDSQVTMMFWYRQQPGQSLTLIATANQGSEATYESGFVIDKFPISRPNLTFSTLTVSNMSPEDSSIYLCSVRAGWGMNTEAFFGQGTRLTVV.

At least ten counts were recorded for this clonotype. The chain is built from TRBV6-5 and TRBJ1-2, with D unclear. V lost 6 bases, J lost 5 bases, and 16 bases lay in between. The CDR3 is 14 residues long. Germline values: CDR1 MNHEY, CDR2 SVGAGI. This CDR3 is CASRPDPRSYGYTF. The CDR3 DNA is TGTGCCAGCAGGCCGGACCCGCGGTCGTATGGCTACACCTTC.

This clonotype was seen at least ten times. The chain uses TRBV12-3 or TRBV12-4 and TRBJ1-1, with TRBD1 matching 11 bases. The CDR3 extends over 13 amino acids. V trimming: 5 bases; J trimming: 7 bases; junction bases outside the gene matches: 3. CDR3 coding DNA: TGTGCCAGCAGTCGGGACAGGGGGGTTGAAGCTTTCTTT. Amino acids: CASSRDRGVEAFF.